What follows describes a single T cell receptor (beta chain). Its recognized antigen is unknown. The input lacks base qualities; no much larger clone sits a single base away. The sample belongs to a study of T cell responses to AZD1222 COVID-19 vaccine (dated by TCRdb to about 2021). Study-wide context: AZD1222 recipients with second doses at about 4 weeks or about 12 weeks were pooled, because spike-specific TCR depth and breadth did not differ between schedules. TCR sequencing covered some 240 trial participants: 207 given two doses of AZD1222 and approximately 26 given two doses of MenACWY control vaccine. Trial participants were enrolled by age into subgroups of 18-55, 56-69 and 70-plus years, and around 150, 28 and 57 TCR-sequenced participants, respectively, were included in these subgroups.

The sample's time point label, in plain terms: baseline before first vaccination. Samples from vaccinated people were obtained from the UK trials COV001 and COV002, which included a single-blind randomized controlled phase 2/3 trial of AZD1222 (ChAdOx1 nCoV-19) in healthy adults. For TCRbeta chain sequencing, PBMC samples from trial participants were taken at day 0 and at day 28 after the second dose. V and J are trimmed by 0 bases and 4 bases, and the gene matches miss 7 bases of the junction. In the germline V gene, CDR1 corresponds to MRHNA and CDR2 to SNTAGT. Its CDR3 holds 16 amino acids, cysteine through phenylalanine. Just the 48-base CDR3 DNA is kept, in frame starting at base 1. Points the paper makes about the study in general: Participants were mostly white British, with more females than males. The authors suggested clonal diversity may have been underestimated. Only a handful of AZD1222 recipients were SARS-CoV-2 seropositive at baseline, limiting conclusions about previously exposed vaccinees. In the small 56-69-year group, the increase in depth fell short of significance, most likely because of low power. The vaccine-associated CD4 TCRs covered the entire spike protein, and the dominant responses fell in regions 160-218 and 743-854. Because no day 14 peak-response samples were available, the repertoires could be characterized only after the peak T cell response. Spike-specific TCR breadth and depth rose significantly after two AZD1222 doses compared with day 0 and with MenACWY recipients. Reportedly, close to half of the unique spike-specific TCRs recognized epitopes lying outside the regions that are mutated in the B.1.351 and B.1.1.7 variants.

The CDR3 regions of human TCRbeta chains were analyzed by immunosequencing. From the authors' description of their analysis: Repertoire TCRs were matched against a reference library of SARS-CoV-2-specific TCRs generated with the MIRA antigen-specificity platform. Breadth was defined as the fraction of unique TCRs that were SARS-CoV-2-associated, and depth was defined as the fraction of total T cells that were SARS-CoV-2-associated. Using the MIRA data, every spike-specific TCR was mapped to the spike region that the TCR reacted to and assigned to either a CD4 or a CD8 class. Log10-transformed breadth and depth values were compared by one-way ANOVA with Sidak's multiple comparisons tests. In TCRdb, the immuneACCESS table is reduced to in-frame sequences with V and J assigned. These tables do not hold every clone; where another copy was compared, an unresolved V gene accounts for under half, and the others remain unexplained. Clone size and the V and J calls come from that table; the DNA yielded D and trimming. In this sample the table shows about 110,000 clones, about 81% of which occur a single time. Clones ranked in the top ten supply approximately 4.6% of the sample.

This material consisted of peripheral blood, taken on day 0 of AZD1222 vaccination. The receptor comes from an adult in good health. This chain is built from TRBV6-4 and TRBJ1-2, with 8 middle bases fitting TRBD1. The sequenced DNA: TGTGCCAGCAGTGACTCGAGTCGACAGGGGACCTATGGCTACACCTTC. Its translation reads: CASSDSSRQGTYGYTF.